This TCR beta chain is drawn from a study of shared clonotypes between healthy human individuals (dated by TCRdb to 2020 to 2021). Concerning the study at large: The cohort included a few men and two women between 18 and 49 years of age. For each donor, CD4 naive and CD4 memory were each run on three plates, CD8 naive on two plates, and CD8 memory on one plate. The study deeply sequenced blood TCR repertoires of roughly five healthy adults to estimate repertoire size and the extent of clonotype sharing between individuals. To increase sequencing depth and limit assay-specific biases, TCR repertoire library preparation and sequencing were carried out by different laboratories using diverse techniques. Between about 0.8 and 8.9 billion PBMCs per donor were obtained by leukapheresis. Beyond this particular receptor, the publication reports: Compared with non-shared clonotypes, the clonotypes found in all four sorted-subset donors had higher generation probabilities. Roughly 5.2% of naive CD4, 3.5% of naive CD8, around 2.3% of memory CD4, and 0.4% of memory CD8 clonotypes were shared across four donors. Sampling was restricted to blood, and TCR repertoires in tissue are likely to differ from TCR repertoires in blood. Estimated clonotype richness was generally larger for naive than for memory subsets. Because the study included a small number of donors, the genetic and exposure-history diversity represented was limited. Rarefaction of sorted-subset datasets indicated incomplete sequencing despite the large sequencing depth. Pairwise subsampling led to the expectation that sequencing depth would affect the degree of clonotype sharing among donors.

Details on this clone: Its specific antigen is unknown. Qualities for individual bases were not recorded, and no much larger clone is one base off.

The CDR3 sequence holds 14 residues, the cysteine and phenylalanine included. Only the CDR3 DNA is retained, 42 bases long and in frame from the first base. The junction shows trimming of 3 bases on V and 4 bases on J, plus 10 bases between the germline ends. The CDR1 and CDR2 encoded by the germline V gene are KGHSH and LQKENI. Healthy HIV-negative adults with no recently reported acute infections or vaccinations were included as donors. Only Caucasian adults living in Nashville, Tennessee, USA were represented among the donors. CD4+ T cells were enriched by magnetic negative selection; naive cells were then positively selected on CD45RA, and the negative fraction formed the memory subset. Blood was collected by leukapheresis, and PBMCs were isolated by Ficoll-Histopaque density gradient centrifugation and then cryopreserved in liquid nitrogen vapor phase. Analytical flow cytometry was used to check the purity and quantity of each magnetically sorted T cell population. Each sorted fraction had its genomic DNA isolated and then quantified by UV absorbance on a Nanodrop 2000c.

TCR CDR3 regions were amplified from genomic DNA by multiplex PCR using the deep immunoSEQ assay. For each cell subset, the extracted genomic DNA was distributed evenly across all wells of several immunoSEQ 96-well plates, and each plate served as one replicate. For sorted subsets, 200 to 250 ng of genomic DNA, equivalent to roughly 33,000 T cell genomes, went into each replicate PCR. The purified libraries were quantified using a Qubit 3.0 fluorometer, sized with a Bioanalyzer 2100, and then quantified again using the KAPA Library Quantification kit. A separate single-read 150-cycle Illumina NextSeq 550 flow cell was used to sequence each immunoSEQ 96-well plate. Turning to the authors' computational methods: The immunoSEQ output contained only junctional sequences without quality scores, so filtering could not match that applied to full-length reads. To assign V/J genes and CDR3, sequences were annotated against IMGT germline references using PyIR, a Python wrapper for IgBLAST v1.9. Reads with weak V/J assignments (E-value above 1e-6), missing CDR3, stop codons, out-of-frame junctions, or ambiguous translated residues were removed. V3J clonotypes were defined by identical inferred V gene, J gene, and CDR3 amino acid sequence. Percentage overlap between repertoires was calculated by dividing the number of shared unique clonotypes by the size of the smaller repertoire. RTK rarefaction, the Chao1 estimator, and Recon v2.1 estimates of unobserved clonotypes were used to assess repertoire richness. Generation probabilities for all TCRbeta clonotypes obtained by the gDNA method from a handful of donors were computed using OLGA. TCRdb took over this immuneACCESS table, retaining in-frame rearrangements with V and J assigned. Such tables are incomplete; in checked studies, under half of the missing clones stem from an unresolved V gene, and the remainder is unexplained. The V and J calls and clone size were taken over from that table, and D and trimming were inferred from the DNA. This sample is represented by some 2,400,000 clones; approximately 96% of them were singletons. Over 0.1% of the sample goes to the ten largest clones.

The TCR was taken from a young man in good health. The sequence joins TRBV18 to TRBJ1-3; the D gene is unclear. The sample comprised naive CD4+ T cells sorted from blood. This sample's cell subset or site label indicates: CD45RA+ positively selected. The CDR3 sequence is CASSPREIGNTIYF. In nucleotides, the sequence is TGTGCCAGCTCACCTCGGGAAATCGGAAACACCATATATTTT.